The clone carrying this T cell receptor (beta chain) was detected once. Antigen: not known. Time point defined: late sampling 161 to 241 days after vaccination in a few convalescent patients. This entry belongs to a study of vaccination and CD4 T cells after COVID-19. Study-wide results and caveats: For convalescent patients, 304 of the 307 vaccine-specific clones analyzed were classified as spike mono-reactive.

In TCRdb, the PCR reads were re-called with MiXCR into one record per CDR3 protein. The sample carries about 30,000 distinct CDR3 sequences, roughly 50% recorded once. The V and J ends lost 2 bases and 2 bases, in that order; junction bases with no gene match: 4. The CDR3 runs to 15 residues. Germline V gene lookup returns CDR1 SGDLS and CDR2 YYNGEE. The rearrangement uses TRBV9 and TRBJ2-7; TRBD2 matches 10 bases. Sequenced here: CD4+ T cells from blood, sampled about 7 months after SARS-CoV-2 vaccination. This clonotype originated in a human donor who had recovered from COVID-19. The CDR3 sequence is CASSVSGGAAYEQYF. CDR3 coding DNA: TGTGCCAGCAGCGTGAGCGGGGGGGCAGCCTACGAGCAGTACTTC.